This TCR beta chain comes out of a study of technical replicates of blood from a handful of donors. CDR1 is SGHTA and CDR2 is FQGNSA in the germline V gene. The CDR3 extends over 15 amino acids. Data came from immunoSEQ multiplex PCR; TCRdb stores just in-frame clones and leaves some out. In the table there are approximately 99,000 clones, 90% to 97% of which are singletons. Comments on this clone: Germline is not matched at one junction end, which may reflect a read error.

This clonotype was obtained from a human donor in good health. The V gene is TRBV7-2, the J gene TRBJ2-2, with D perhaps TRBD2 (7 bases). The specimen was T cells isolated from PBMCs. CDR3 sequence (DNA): TGTGCCAGCAGATTAGGGGGGGGAAACACCGGGGAGCTGTTTTTT. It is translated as CASRLGGGNTGELFF.